The clone carrying this T cell receptor (beta chain) showed up just a few times. Its cognate antigen is unknown. Other DNA sequences of this sample code for an identical CDR3. The data stem from a study of cytomegalovirus exposure and HLA in healthy donors. Study-wide findings and caveats: The HLA-A and HLA-B alleles of most subjects were reportedly predicted accurately from TCR beta sequences. Most likely, a cluster of highly shared sequence variants arose as a sequencing artifact. Later on, an analysis found that several of the most significant clusters appeared to be linked to common viral pathogens, which included parvovirus B19.

PCR used 60 Vbeta primers and 13 Jbeta primers. Here immunoSEQ multiplex PCR was the method, and the copy in TCRdb shows in-frame clones only, minus some. In the table there are 150,000 to 200,000 clones, around 79% of which are singletons. Sequenced material: PBMCs. The receptor comes from a man aged 35 to 55 in good health and CMV-seropositive.

CDR3 coding DNA: TGTGCCAGTACCCTGGGACTAGCGGACTACAATGAGCAGTTCTTC. Its translation: CASTLGLADYNEQFF. The chain joins TRBV19 to TRBJ2-1; TRBD2 matches 11 bases. J lost 3 bases, V lost 7 bases, and 5 bases had no gene match. Germline loops: CDR1 LNHDA, CDR2 SQIVND (reference sequence). CDR3 length: 15 residues.